A single sample gave rise to the 26 T cell receptor beta chains below, sequenced in a study of beta chain features in type 1 diabetes. Overall study findings and caveats: Moderately but significantly shorter TCRB CDR3s were found in Type 1 diabetes patients in all four CD4+ subsets.

No cognate antigen is known for these TCRs. The sequenced template was cDNA made from the entire isolated RNA. Some clones are missing from TCRdb's copy, which holds only in-frame ones; the method was immunoSEQ multiplex PCR. The sample shows 300,000 to 450,000 clones, over 9% of them seen only once. The source material was central memory CD4+ T cells from blood. These receptors came from a man aged 25-45 years with type 1 diabetes.

This chain links TRBV7-2 with TRBJ1-4; D not certain. CDR1 and CDR2 from the germline V gene are SGHTA and FQGNSA. The CDR3 is made up of 13 amino acids. V lost 5 bases to trimming and J lost 10 bases, with 14 bases between them. The CDR3 is CASSPDLEGKLFF. The CDR3 DNA follows: TGTGCCAGCAGCCCCGACCTGGAAGGAAAACTGTTTTTT.

At least ten counts were recorded for this clone. The chain recombines TRBV6-4 with TRBJ2-3, with 7 bases lining up with TRBD1. The CDR3 runs 16 residues. In germline, CDR1 is MRHNA, CDR2 SNTAGT. Unmatched junction bases numbered 7, after V lost 4 bases and J lost 0 bases. This CDR3 reads CASSGQGATSTDTQYF. CDR3 coding DNA: TGTGCCAGCAGTGGACAGGGAGCCACTAGCACAGATACGCAGTATTTT.

This clone was seen only a few times. The genes are TRBV6-5 and TRBJ1-5; D might be TRBD1 (6 bases). Trimming took 7 bases from V and 1 from J, leaving 11 bases between them. Germline-derived CDR1 and CDR2 are MNHEY and SVGAGI. This CDR3 has 14 residues. The CDR3 loop is CASIQGLSNQPQHF. Written as DNA, the CDR3 is TGTGCCAGCATACAGGGTCTCAGCAATCAGCCCCAGCATTTT.

Only a few counts were recorded for this clone. The chain carries TRBV28 and TRBJ2-7; D is unclear. The V end lost 5 bases, the J end lost 5 bases, and 13 bases lay between the germline ends. The germline V gene encodes CDR1 MDHEN and CDR2 SYDVKM. The CDR3 is 13 residues long. The CDR3 protein is CASSPLGGHEQYF. The CDR3 coding sequence is TGTGCCAGCAGTCCCTTGGGCGGACACGAGCAGTACTTC.

The rearrangement joins TRBV7-2 to TRBJ2-7; D is ambiguous. Trimming shortened V by 1 base and J by 9 bases, and 10 bases separated the two germline ends. Germline CDR1 is SGHTA and CDR2 is FQGNSA. This CDR3 spans 12 amino acids. The CDR3 sequence is CASSLEVRTQYF. As DNA, the CDR3 is TGTGCCAGCAGCTTAGAGGTCCGTACGCAGTACTTC.

The gene calls are TRBV7-2 and TRBJ1-5, with D perhaps TRBD1 (5 bases). Germline CDR1 SGHTA, CDR2 FQGNSA. CDR3 length: 15 residues. V gave up 2 bases and J gave up 4 bases, with 12 bases separating them. CDR3 DNA: TGTGCCAGCAGCTTACGGGGGGGTTTTAATCAGCCCCAGCATTTT. Translation gives CASSLRGGFNQPQHF.

A few counts support this clone. The gene calls are TRBV18 and TRBJ2-3; TRBD2 aligns across 9 bases. The CDR3 sequence is 17 residues long. Unmatched junction bases numbered 8, after V lost 4 bases and J lost 0 bases. Germline V gene sequence: CDR1 KGHSH, CDR2 LQKENI. CDR3 protein: CASSRLAALTSTDTQYF. As DNA, the CDR3 is TGTGCCAGCTCACGACTAGCGGCCCTTACTAGCACAGATACGCAGTATTTT.

A few counts support this clone. The chain has TRBV29-1 and TRBJ2-3; 10 bases map to TRBD1. The CDR3 spans 13 residues. Germline CDR1 reads SQVTM; CDR2 reads ANQGSEA. V shed 7 bases, J shed 3 bases, and the junction held 4 bases outside the gene matches. The CDR3 protein is CSARGQGTDTQYF. CDR3 DNA: TGCAGCGCTCGGGGACAGGGGACAGATACGCAGTATTTT.

In the case of this clone: At the DNA level, this CDR3 is encoded by other sequences in the same sample as well. V gene TRBV6-1 combines with J gene TRBJ1-5; D is possibly TRBD1 (5 bases). Germline CDR1 and CDR2: MNHNS and SASEGT. The CDR3 covers 14 residues. Trimming shortened V by 5 bases and J by 1 base, and 9 bases separated the two germline ends. CDR3 nucleotide sequence: TGTGCCAGCAGTCAGGGATACAGCAATCAGCCCCAGCATTTT. Protein product: CASSQGYSNQPQHF.

This clone was seen at least ten times. The CDR3 reads CASRERGIQYF. The CDR3 region has the DNA TGTGCCAGTAGAGAGAGAGGCATTCAGTACTTC. The chain uses TRBV19 and TRBJ2-4, with D uncertain. Germline CDR1 reads LNHDA; CDR2 reads SQIVND (reference sequence). CDR3 length equals 11 residues. V lost 6 bases to trimming and J lost 9 bases, with 9 bases between them. The complete variable domain, with remaining parts taken from reference TRBV19 and TRBJ2-4, reads DGGITQSPKYLFRKEGQNVTLSCEQNLNHDAMYWYRQDPGQGLRLIYYSQIVNDFQKGDIAEGYSVSREKKESFPLTVTSAQKNPTAFYLCASRERGIQYFGAGTRLSVL.

This clone was seen a handful of times. The genes are TRBV4-2 and TRBJ2-7; 7 positions agree with TRBD2. Germline V CDR1 and CDR2: LGHNA, YNFKEQ. The trim removed 3 bases at V and 2 bases at J, leaving 10 bases unmatched. This CDR3 has 16 amino acids. This CDR3 is CASSQDTSARAYEQYF. DNA for the CDR3: TGTGCCAGCAGCCAGGATACTAGCGCGAGGGCCTACGAGCAGTACTTC.

The table lists this clone with a few counts. One end of the junction does not line up with germline, which may come from a read error. V gene TRBV7-8 combines with J gene TRBJ2-5; unclear D gene. The CDR3 is 11 residues long. The V gene's germline CDR1 is SGHVS and CDR2 FQNEAQ. The CDR3 region is CASSLPEIQYF. The CDR3 region has the DNA TGTGCCAGCAGCCTTCCTGAGATCCAGTACTTC.

As to this clone: Other DNA sequences within the sample encode an identical CDR3. The V and J genes are TRBV9 and TRBJ2-6; D call uncertain. This CDR3 is built from 15 residues. The V gene's germline CDR1 is SGDLS and CDR2 YYNGEE. The V end was cut by 0 bases, the J end by 0 bases, with 4 bases between. The DNA of the CDR3 is TGTGCCAGCAGCGTAGCGAGCTCTGGGGCCAACGTCCTGACTTTC. Translation: CASSVASSGANVLTF.

The chain links TRBV5-1 to TRBJ2-5, with TRBD1 matching 10 bases. The germline V gene has CDR1 SGHRS and CDR2 YFSETQ. V gave up 4 bases and J gave up 2 bases; unmatched junction bases: 8. This CDR3 comprises 16 residues. The CDR3, as DNA: TGCGCCAGCAGCGGAAGGGACAGGGGATATCAAGAGACCCAGTACTTC. Translating gives CASSGRDRGYQETQYF.

This clone has more than one count but fewer than ten. The chain carries TRBV29-1 and TRBJ2-3; D may be TRBD1 (5 bases). CDR1 is SQVTM, CDR2 ANQGSEA, per germline. V dropped 7 bases and J dropped 6 bases, with 17 bases sitting between them. This CDR3 is 13 amino acids long. The CDR3 here is CSADKGAFDTQYF. CDR3 sequence (DNA): TGCAGCGCTGACAAAGGGGCATTCGATACGCAGTATTTT.

The chain recombines TRBV2 with TRBJ2-4; 8 bases line up with TRBD2. The germline gives CDR1 SNHLY, CDR2 FYNNEI. V shed 3 bases and J 0 bases; nucleotides not matched to a gene: 13. This CDR3 is built from 19 residues. The DNA for the CDR3 is TGTGCCAGCAGTGATAGGGTAGCGGGACTAAAAACAGCCAAAAACATTCAGTACTTC. It yields the protein CASSDRVAGLKTAKNIQYF. Combining the CDR3 with reference TRBV2 and TRBJ2-4 gives the whole variable domain EPEVTQTPSHQVTQMGQEVILRCVPISNHLYFYWYRQILGQKVEFLVSFYNNEISEKSEIFDDQFSVERPDGSNFTLKIRSTKLEDSAMYFCASSDRVAGLKTAKNIQYFGAGTRLSVL.

In its sample, this clone was seen a few times. V usage is TRBV7-6 and J usage is TRBJ2-1; 8 bases are a match to TRBD2. Germline assignment: CDR1 SGHVS and CDR2 FNYEAQ. V was pared by 5 bases and J by 8 bases, with 20 bases of the junction left unmatched. This CDR3 spans 18 amino acids. CDR3 sequence: CASSQGTSPRSRPHEQFF. CDR3 nucleotides: TGTGCCAGCAGCCAGGGGACTAGTCCACGCTCCCGCCCCCATGAGCAGTTCTTC.

This clone has a count of ten or more. This chain links TRBV15 with TRBJ2-2; D gene uncertain. This CDR3 has 14 residues. Germline lookup yields CDR1 LNHNV and CDR2 YYDKDF (reference sequence). V lost 0 bases, J lost 9 bases, and 11 bases lay in between. The CDR3 region has the DNA TGTGCCACCAGCAGAGATACCGGGCAGAGGGAGCTGTTTTTT. As protein: CATSRDTGQRELFF.

The V call is TRBV6-1, the J call TRBJ1-1; 7 bases fit TRBD1. This CDR3 spans 15 amino acids. With 3 bases clipped from V and 0 bases from J, the junction kept 4 bases outside the gene matches. Germline lookup yields CDR1 MNHNS and CDR2 SASEGT. The CDR3 bases are TGTGCCAGCAGTGAGCCAGGGGGAATGAACACTGAAGCTTTCTTT. It specifies CASSEPGGMNTEAFF.

This rearrangement joins TRBV7-2 to TRBJ2-1, with unresolved D. This CDR3 has 12 residues. Trimming took off 2 bases at V and 10 bases at J, with 9 bases between the two ends. CDR1 SGHTA and CDR2 FQGNSA come from the germline V gene. The CDR3 here is CASSLLGGEQFF. The CDR3 nucleotides read TGTGCCAGCAGCTTATTGGGCGGCGAGCAGTTCTTC.

This clone has only a few counts. The rearrangement uses TRBV7-3 and TRBJ1-6; D is perhaps TRBD1 (6 bases). Trimming pared 5 bases from V and 9 bases from J, leaving 14 bases between. Germline CDR1 is SGHTA and CDR2 is FQGTGA. The CDR3 runs 14 residues. As DNA, the CDR3 is TGTGCCAGCAGCGTAGCGGGGGCTGGTTCACCCCTCCACTTT. Translation: CASSVAGAGSPLHF.

This clone has a handful of counts. The chain is built from TRBV7-2 and TRBJ1-3; a weak D match, TRBD1 (6 bases). V shed 5 bases and J shed 0 bases, with 17 bases lying between them. This CDR3 is 17 amino acids long. Germline CDR1 is SGHTA and CDR2 is FQGNSA. CDR3 nucleotide sequence: TGTGCCAGCAGCCCCAGTAATACAGGGTTCTCTGGAAACACCATATATTTT. Its protein is CASSPSNTGFSGNTIYF.

The chain carries TRBV9 and TRBJ1-1; D gene ambiguous. Trimming cost V 0 bases and J 1 base, with 4 bases left between them. The V gene's germline CDR1 is SGDLS and CDR2 YYNGEE. The CDR3 is made up of 13 amino acids. The CDR3 coding sequence is TGTGCCAGCAGCGTAGACTGGAACACTGAAGCTTTCTTT. Amino acid sequence: CASSVDWNTEAFF.

The CDR3 DNA reads TGTGCCAGCAGCGGGACAGACTATAATCAGCCCCAGCATTTT. Its protein is CASSGTDYNQPQHF. The chain recombines TRBV7-8 with TRBJ1-5; 7 bases line up with TRBD1. Looked up from germline, CDR1 is SGHVS and CDR2 is FQNEAQ. V lost 5 bases to trimming and J lost 4 bases; unmatched junction nucleotides: 5. The length of the CDR3 is 14 residues.

The chain recombines TRBV6-1 with TRBJ1-2; the D is unclear. Trimming removed 1 base at V and 0 bases at J, with 6 bases between. Germline values: CDR1 MNHNS, CDR2 SASEGT. This CDR3 is 14 amino acids long. The DNA of the CDR3 is TGTGCCAGCAGTGAAGAGTGGGCTAACTATGGCTACACCTTC. Translated, it gives CASSEEWANYGYTF.

In its sample, this clone was seen a few times. The rearrangement links TRBV14 to TRBJ2-4, with TRBD1 identical over 8 bases. Unmatched junction bases numbered 11, after V lost 5 bases and J lost 8 bases. CDR3 size: 15 residues. The germline V gene has CDR1 SGHDN and CDR2 FVKESK. The CDR3: CASSDLAGQAHIQYF. DNA of the CDR3: TGTGCCAGCAGCGACCTGGCGGGACAGGCTCACATTCAGTACTTC.